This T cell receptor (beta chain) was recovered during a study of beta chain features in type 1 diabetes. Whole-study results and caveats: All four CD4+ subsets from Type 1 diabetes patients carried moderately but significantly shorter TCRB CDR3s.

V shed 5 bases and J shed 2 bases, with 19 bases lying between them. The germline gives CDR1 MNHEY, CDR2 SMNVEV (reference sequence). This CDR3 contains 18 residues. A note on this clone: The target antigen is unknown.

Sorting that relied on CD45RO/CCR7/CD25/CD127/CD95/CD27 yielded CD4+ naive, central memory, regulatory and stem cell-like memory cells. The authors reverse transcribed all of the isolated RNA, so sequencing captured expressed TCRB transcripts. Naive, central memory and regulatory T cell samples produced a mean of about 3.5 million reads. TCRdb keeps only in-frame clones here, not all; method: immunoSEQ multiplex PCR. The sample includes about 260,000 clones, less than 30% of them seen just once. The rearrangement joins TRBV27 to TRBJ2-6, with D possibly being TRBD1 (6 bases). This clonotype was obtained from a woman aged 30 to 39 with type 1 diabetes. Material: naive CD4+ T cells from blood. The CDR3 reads CASSEYRVPPTGANVLTF. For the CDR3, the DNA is TGTGCCAGCAGTGAATACAGGGTACCTCCGACTGGGGCCAACGTCCTGACTTTC. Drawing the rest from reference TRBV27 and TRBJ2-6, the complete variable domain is EAQVTQNPRYLITVTGKKLTVTCSQNMNHEYMSWYRQDPGLGLRQIYYSMNVEVTDKGDVPEGYKVSRKEKRNFPLILESPSPNQTSLYFCASSEYRVPPTGANVLTFGAGSRLTVL.